One and the same sample provided the 15 T cell receptor beta chains below, sequenced in a study of T cells in Graves' hyperthyroidism and ophthalmopathy. TCR beta CDR3 region amplification was performed from RNA transcripts. HTBI primers drove first-round RT-PCR of the TCR CDR3. MiXCR was run by TCRdb on the multiplex PCR reads, yielding one entry per CDR3 protein. The data show 250,000 to 400,000 distinct CDR3 sequences, roughly 15% seen once. Sequencing was carried out using blood. The receptors were sampled from a middle-aged woman with Graves' ophthalmopathy.

This clonotype has more than one count but fewer than ten. Possible read error: a much larger clone is one base away. V and J are TRBV15 and TRBJ2-1, with 7 positions matching TRBD1. J lost 10 bases, V lost 0 bases, and 3 bases had no gene match. The CDR3 covers 13 residues. Germline V gene lookup returns CDR1 LNHNV and CDR2 YYDKDF (reference sequence). The CDR3 reads CATSRDRGYEQFF. Written as DNA, the CDR3 is TGTGCCACCAGCAGAGACAGGGGGTACGAGCAGTTCTTC. The full variable domain, its missing parts supplied by reference TRBV15 and TRBJ2-1, is DAMVIQNPRYQVTQFGKPVTLSCSQTLNHNVMYWYQQKSSQAPKLLFHYYDKDFNNEADTPDNFQSRRPNTSFCFLDIRSPGLGDTAMYLCATSRDRGYEQFFGPGTRLTVL.

This clonotype was seen repeatedly, ten times or more. The rearrangement uses TRBV2 and TRBJ1-1; no reliable D call. Trimming left V 2 bases short and J 5 bases short, with 9 bases between. Looked up from germline, CDR1 is SNHLY and CDR2 is FYNNEI. There are 13 residues in the CDR3. The CDR3 reads CASSENWVTEAFF. The CDR3 nucleotides are TGTGCCAGCAGTGAAAACTGGGTAACTGAAGCTTTCTTT.

This clonotype has ten or more counts. The rearrangement uses TRBV7-2 and TRBJ1-4, with no clear D. CDR3 size: 14 residues. Trimming took off 3 bases at V and 0 bases at J, with 5 bases between the two ends. Germline loops: CDR1 SGHTA, CDR2 FQGNSA. CDR3 nucleotide sequence: TGTGCCAGCAGCTTTGAGGCAACTAATGAAAAACTGTTTTTT. Encoded protein: CASSFEATNEKLFF.

The chain uses TRBV2 and TRBJ1-2; D remains unclear. This CDR3 contains 10 residues. Per germline, CDR1 SNHLY and CDR2 FYNNEI. The germline V and J ends were trimmed by 7 bases and 7 bases, with 7 bases remaining between them. The CDR3 region is CASTRSGYTF. CDR3 coding DNA: TGTGCCAGCACTCGGAGTGGCTACACCTTC.

This clonotype came up many times. CDR3 DNA sequence: TGTGCCAGCACCCCGGGAGGTGCAGTGAACACTGAAGCTTTCTTT. It is translated as CASTPGGAVNTEAFF. The chain carries TRBV6-1 and TRBJ1-1; no clear D. The germline CDR1 and CDR2 sequences are MNHNS and SASEGT. Trimming removed 7 bases at V and 0 bases at J, with 15 bases between. CDR3 length: 15 amino acids.

This clonotype was detected a few times. CDR3 in amino acids: CAISESSGKGTEAFF. For the CDR3, the DNA is TGTGCCATCAGTGAGTCGTCTGGGAAGGGCACTGAAGCTTTCTTT. The chain joins TRBV10-3 to TRBJ1-1; D call uncertain. From germline, CDR1 is ENHRY and CDR2 SYGVKD. V lost 0 bases and J 4 bases, leaving 12 bases between the germline ends. This CDR3 contains 15 residues.

The table lists this clonotype with many counts. The V gene is TRBV28, the J gene TRBJ2-7; a weak D match, TRBD2 (5 bases). V was clipped by 3 bases and J by 5 bases, with 8 bases between them. The CDR3 is made up of 12 amino acids. From germline, CDR1 is MDHEN and CDR2 SYDVKM. CDR3 sequence: CASSFAGDEQYF. DNA of the CDR3: TGTGCCAGCAGTTTTGCGGGCGACGAGCAGTACTTC. The variable domain in full, completed from reference TRBV28 and TRBJ2-7, reads DVKVTQSSRYLVKRTGEKVFLECVQDMDHENMFWYRQDPGLGLRLIYFSYDVKMKEKGDIPEGYSVSREKKERFSLILESASTNQTSMYLCASSFAGDEQYFGPGTRLTVT.

This clonotype was seen repeatedly, ten times or more. The chain couples TRBV12-3 or TRBV12-4 to TRBJ1-2; D is unclear. This CDR3 has 17 residues. Deletions cut 1 base from V and 3 bases from J, with 18 bases between. CDR3 loop: CASSLDHSSGIHYGYTF. In nucleotides, the CDR3 is TGTGCCAGCAGTTTAGACCACTCCTCCGGGATCCACTATGGCTACACCTTC.

The sample holds many counts of this clonotype. V usage is TRBV2 and J usage is TRBJ1-5; 7 nucleotides agree with TRBD1. CDR1 and CDR2 (germline): SNHLY, FYNNEI. V lost 8 bases, J lost 0 bases, and 7 bases stayed unmatched. The CDR3 has 15 residues. CDR3 residues: CASRGQTYSNQPQHF. CDR3 nucleotides: TGTGCCAGCCGGGGACAGACTTATAGCAATCAGCCCCAGCATTTT. The full variable domain, rest sourced from reference TRBV2 and TRBJ1-5, is EPEVTQTPSHQVTQMGQEVILRCVPISNHLYFYWYRQILGQKVEFLVSFYNNEISEKSEIFDDQFSVERPDGSNFTLKIRSTKLEDSAMYFCASRGQTYSNQPQHFGDGTRLSIL.

Notes on this clonotype: The junction does not match germline at one end; this may be a read error. The chain links TRBV6-5 to TRBJ1-3; the D is unclear. The CDR3 covers 15 residues. Germline CDR1 is MNHEY and CDR2 is SVGAGI. CDR3 in DNA: TGTGCCAGCAGCTACTCCTGGGACTCTGGAAACACCATATATTTT. It specifies CASSYSWDSGNTIYF.

In its sample, this clonotype was seen a few times. The chain joins TRBV11-2 to TRBJ1-5; tentative D call: TRBD1 (6 bases). V lost 7 bases, J lost 5 bases, and 18 bases lay in between. Germline CDR1 is SGHAT and CDR2 is FQNNGV. There are 15 residues in the CDR3. CDR3 region: CASTKLQGKDQPQHF. As DNA, the CDR3 is TGTGCCAGCACCAAACTACAGGGTAAGGATCAGCCCCAGCATTTT.

This clonotype was found many times. This sequence joins TRBV5-5 and TRBJ2-5; 9 bases are shared with TRBD1. The V gene end was trimmed by 0 bases and the J gene end by 5 bases; junction bases not matched to a gene: 8. The CDR3 sequence is 16 residues long. Germline CDR1 and CDR2: SGHKS and YYEKEE (reference sequence). CDR3 loop: CASSLETGGFLETQYF. The CDR3 DNA reads as TGTGCCAGCAGCTTGGAGACAGGGGGTTTCTTGGAGACCCAGTACTTC.

This clonotype was seen ten or more times. V is TRBV4-1 and J is TRBJ1-1; D possibly corresponds to TRBD1 (5 bases). Trimming shortened V by 4 bases and J by 1 base, and 13 bases separated the two germline ends. This CDR3 comprises 15 residues. From germline, CDR1 is MGHRA and CDR2 YSYEKL. DNA of the CDR3: TGCGCCAGCAGCCCCTTGGGACGGTCGAACACTGAAGCTTTCTTT. This codes for CASSPLGRSNTEAFF.

This clonotype was observed many times. The chain uses TRBV28 and TRBJ1-5; the D is unclear. Germline V gene data show CDR1 as MDHEN and CDR2 as SYDVKM. The V gene lost 3 bases and the J gene lost 5 bases, with 8 bases spanning the gap. This CDR3 contains 13 residues. CDR3 sequence (DNA): TGTGCCAGCAGTTTCGAACCGGATCAGCCCCAGCATTTT. Translated: CASSFEPDQPQHF.

This clonotype was seen at least ten times. The V call is TRBV27, the J call TRBJ1-1; D ambiguous. The CDR3 spans 12 residues. Between the trimmed V and J ends, which lost 6 bases and 6 bases, there was a span of 11 bases. Germline CDR1 MNHEY, CDR2 SMNVEV (reference sequence). DNA of the CDR3: TGTGCCAGCAGCTCCCGACTCTCTGAAGCTTTCTTT. Protein product: CASSSRLSEAFF.